This T cell receptor beta chain is from a study of vaccination effects on CD4 cells after COVID-19. Points from the study as a whole: Marked clonal contraction of infection- and vaccine-induced clones was seen late after vaccination.

Turning to this clone: Its antigen remains unidentified.

From germline, CDR1 is MNHNS and CDR2 SASEGT. CDR3 length: 14 amino acids. Trimming left V 3 bases short and J 3 bases short, with 8 bases between. Following a roughly eleven-day culture, CD4+ T cells were purified. Data came from immunoSEQ multiplex PCR; TCRdb stores just in-frame clones and leaves some out. The sample contains about 38,000 clones, roughly 80% of which appear only once. The clonotype originates from a human donor who received a COVID-19 vaccine. This sequence joins TRBV6-1 and TRBJ2-2; D unresolved. This specimen consisted of CD4+ T cells from PBMCs cultured without peptide, obtained before COVID-19 vaccination. CDR3 region: CASSEGHYTGELFF. The CDR3 DNA is TGTGCCAGCAGTGAGGGTCACTACACCGGGGAGCTGTTTTTT.